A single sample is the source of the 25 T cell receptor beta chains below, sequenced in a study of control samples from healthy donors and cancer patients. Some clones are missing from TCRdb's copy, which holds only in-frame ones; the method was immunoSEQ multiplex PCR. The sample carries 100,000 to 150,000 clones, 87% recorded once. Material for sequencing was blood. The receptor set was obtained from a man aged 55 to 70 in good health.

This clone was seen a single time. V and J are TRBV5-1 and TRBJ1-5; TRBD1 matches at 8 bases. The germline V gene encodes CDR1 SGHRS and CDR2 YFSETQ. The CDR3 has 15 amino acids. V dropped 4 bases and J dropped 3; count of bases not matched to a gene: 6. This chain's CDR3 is CASSPWTGINQPQHF. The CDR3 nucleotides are TGCGCCAGCAGCCCCTGGACAGGGATCAATCAGCCCCAGCATTTT. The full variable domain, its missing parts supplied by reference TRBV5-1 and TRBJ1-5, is KAGVTQTPRYLIKTRGQQVTLSCSPISGHRSVSWYQQTPGQGLQFLFEYFSETQRNKGNFPGRFSGRQFSNSRSEMNVSTLELGDSALYLCASSPWTGINQPQHFGDGTRLSIL.

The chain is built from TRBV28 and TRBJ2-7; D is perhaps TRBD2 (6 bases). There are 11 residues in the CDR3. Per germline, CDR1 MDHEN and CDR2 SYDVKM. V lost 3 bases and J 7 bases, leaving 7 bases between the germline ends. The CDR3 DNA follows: TGTGCCAGCAGTTTCGGAGGGGAGCAGTACTTC. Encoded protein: CASSFGGEQYF.

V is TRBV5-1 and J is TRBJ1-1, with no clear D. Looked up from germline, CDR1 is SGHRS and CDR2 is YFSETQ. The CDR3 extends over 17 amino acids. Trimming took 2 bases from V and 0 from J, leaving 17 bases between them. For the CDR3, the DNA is TGCGCCAGCAGCTTACAATCTACGTCCTTGGTGAACACTGAAGCTTTCTTT. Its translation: CASSLQSTSLVNTEAFF.

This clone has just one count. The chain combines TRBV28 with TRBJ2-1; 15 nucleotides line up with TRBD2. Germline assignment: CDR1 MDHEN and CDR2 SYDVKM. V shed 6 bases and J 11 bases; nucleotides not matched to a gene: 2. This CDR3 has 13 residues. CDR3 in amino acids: CASRGTSGGKQFF. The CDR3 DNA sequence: TGTGCCAGCAGGGGGACTAGCGGGGGGAAGCAGTTCTTC.

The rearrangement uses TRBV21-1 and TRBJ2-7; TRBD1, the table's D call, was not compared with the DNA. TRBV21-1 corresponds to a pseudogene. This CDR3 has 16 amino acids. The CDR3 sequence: CASSSPTGTGAHEQYF. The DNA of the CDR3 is TGTGCCAGCAGCAGCCCTACCGGGACAGGGGCCCACGAGCAGTACTTC.

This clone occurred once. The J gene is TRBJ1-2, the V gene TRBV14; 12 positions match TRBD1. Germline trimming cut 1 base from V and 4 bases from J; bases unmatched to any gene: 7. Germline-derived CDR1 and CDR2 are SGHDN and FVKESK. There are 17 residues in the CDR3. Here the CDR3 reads CASSQARLGQGAYGYTF. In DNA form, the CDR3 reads TGTGCCAGCAGCCAAGCCCGTCTGGGACAGGGGGCCTATGGCTACACCTTC.

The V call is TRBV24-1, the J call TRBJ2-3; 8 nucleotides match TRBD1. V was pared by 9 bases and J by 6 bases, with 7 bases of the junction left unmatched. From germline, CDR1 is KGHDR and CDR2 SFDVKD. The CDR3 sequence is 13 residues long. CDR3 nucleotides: TGTGCCACCGGGGACAGGATAGTGGATACGCAGTATTTT. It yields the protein CATGDRIVDTQYF.

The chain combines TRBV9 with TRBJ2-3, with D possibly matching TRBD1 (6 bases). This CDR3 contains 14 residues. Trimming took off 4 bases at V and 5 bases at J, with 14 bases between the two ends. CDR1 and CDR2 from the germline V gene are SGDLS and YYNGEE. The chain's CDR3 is CASSTRGSGDTQYF. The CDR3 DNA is TGTGCCAGCAGCACCAGGGGTTCGGGAGATACGCAGTATTTT.

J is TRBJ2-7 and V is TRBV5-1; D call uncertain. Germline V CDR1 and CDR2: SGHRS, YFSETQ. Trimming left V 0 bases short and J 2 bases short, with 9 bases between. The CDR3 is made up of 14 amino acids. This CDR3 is CASSLAVETYEQYF. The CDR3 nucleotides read TGCGCCAGCAGCTTGGCTGTGGAAACCTACGAGCAGTACTTC.

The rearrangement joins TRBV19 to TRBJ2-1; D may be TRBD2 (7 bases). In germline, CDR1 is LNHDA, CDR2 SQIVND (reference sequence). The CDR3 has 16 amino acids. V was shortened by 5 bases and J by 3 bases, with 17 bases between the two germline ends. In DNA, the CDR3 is TGTGCCAGTAGTCCCCGCACTAGGGGGGGCTACAATGAGCAGTTCTTC. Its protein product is CASSPRTRGGYNEQFF. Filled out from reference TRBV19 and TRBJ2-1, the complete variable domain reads DGGITQSPKYLFRKEGQNVTLSCEQNLNHDAMYWYRQDPGQGLRLIYYSQIVNDFQKGDIAEGYSVSREKKESFPLTVTSAQKNPTAFYLCASSPRTRGGYNEQFFGPGTRLTVL.

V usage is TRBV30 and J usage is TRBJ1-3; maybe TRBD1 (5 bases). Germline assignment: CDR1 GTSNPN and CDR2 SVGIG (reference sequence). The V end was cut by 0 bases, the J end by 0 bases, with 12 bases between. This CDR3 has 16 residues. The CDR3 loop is CAWSVDGAYSGNTIYF. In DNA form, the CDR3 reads TGTGCCTGGAGTGTTGACGGGGCATACTCTGGAAACACCATATATTTT.

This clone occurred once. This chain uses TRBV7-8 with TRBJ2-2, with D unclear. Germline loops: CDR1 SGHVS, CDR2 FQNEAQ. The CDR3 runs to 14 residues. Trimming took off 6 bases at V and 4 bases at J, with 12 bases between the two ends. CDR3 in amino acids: CASRIRKPTGELFF. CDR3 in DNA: TGTGCCAGCAGAATCAGGAAACCCACCGGGGAGCTGTTTTTT.

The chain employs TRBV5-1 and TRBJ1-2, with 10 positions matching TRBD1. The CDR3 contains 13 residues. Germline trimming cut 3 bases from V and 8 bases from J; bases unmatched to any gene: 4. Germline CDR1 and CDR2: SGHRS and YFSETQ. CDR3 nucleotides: TGCGCCAGCAGCTCCGACAGGGGGCTGGGCTACACCTTC. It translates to CASSSDRGLGYTF.

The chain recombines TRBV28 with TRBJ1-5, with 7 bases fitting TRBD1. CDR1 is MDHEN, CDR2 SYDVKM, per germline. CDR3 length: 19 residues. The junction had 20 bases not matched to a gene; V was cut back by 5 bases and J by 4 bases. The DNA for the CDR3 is TGTGCCAGCAGTCCCTCTCGTTGGGGACGGGAGGGGGCTAATCAGCCCCAGCATTTT. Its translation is CASSPSRWGREGANQPQHF.

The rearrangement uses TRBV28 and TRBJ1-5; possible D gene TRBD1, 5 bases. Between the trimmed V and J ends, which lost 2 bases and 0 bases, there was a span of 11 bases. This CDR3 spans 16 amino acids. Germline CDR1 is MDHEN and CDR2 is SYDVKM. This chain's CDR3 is CASSLTPDSSNQPQHF. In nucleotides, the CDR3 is TGTGCCAGCAGTTTAACCCCCGACAGTAGCAATCAGCCCCAGCATTTT.

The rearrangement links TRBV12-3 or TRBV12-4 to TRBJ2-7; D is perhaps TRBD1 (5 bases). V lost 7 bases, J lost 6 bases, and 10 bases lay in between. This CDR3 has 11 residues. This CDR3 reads CASTAGFEQYF. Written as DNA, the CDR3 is TGTGCCAGCACTGCAGGGTTCGAGCAGTACTTC.

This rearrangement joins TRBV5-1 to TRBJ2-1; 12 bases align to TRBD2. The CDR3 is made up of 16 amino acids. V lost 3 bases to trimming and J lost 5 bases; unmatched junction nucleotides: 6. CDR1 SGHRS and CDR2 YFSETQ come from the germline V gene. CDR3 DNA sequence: TGCGCCAGCAGCTGGGCTAGCGGGGGGGCGGACAATGAGCAGTTCTTC. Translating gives CASSWASGGADNEQFF.

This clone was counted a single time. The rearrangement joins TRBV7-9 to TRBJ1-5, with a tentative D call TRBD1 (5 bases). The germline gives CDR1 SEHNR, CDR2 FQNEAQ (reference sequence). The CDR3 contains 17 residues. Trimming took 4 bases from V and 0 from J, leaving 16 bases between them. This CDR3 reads CASSSTLDRYSNQPQHF. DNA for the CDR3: TGTGCCAGCAGCTCGACCCTAGACAGATATAGCAATCAGCCCCAGCATTTT. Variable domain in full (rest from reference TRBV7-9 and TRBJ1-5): DTGVSQNPRHKITKRGQNVTFRCDPISEHNRLYWYRQTLGQGPEFLTYFQNEAQLEKSRLLSDRFSAERPKGSFSTLEIQRTEQGDSAMYLCASSSTLDRYSNQPQHFGDGTRLSIL.

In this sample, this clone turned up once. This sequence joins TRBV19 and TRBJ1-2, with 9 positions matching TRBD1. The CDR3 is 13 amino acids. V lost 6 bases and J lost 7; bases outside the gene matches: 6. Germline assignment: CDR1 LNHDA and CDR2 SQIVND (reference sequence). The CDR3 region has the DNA TGTGCCAGTAGCAGGACAGGGGAGAGTGGCTACACCTTC. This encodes CASSRTGESGYTF.

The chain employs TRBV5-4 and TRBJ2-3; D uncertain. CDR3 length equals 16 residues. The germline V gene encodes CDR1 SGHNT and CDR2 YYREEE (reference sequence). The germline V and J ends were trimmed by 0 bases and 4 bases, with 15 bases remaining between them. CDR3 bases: TGTGCCAGCAGCTTGGGCTCGGTCCGTTCAGCAGATACGCAGTATTTT. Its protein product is CASSLGSVRSADTQYF.

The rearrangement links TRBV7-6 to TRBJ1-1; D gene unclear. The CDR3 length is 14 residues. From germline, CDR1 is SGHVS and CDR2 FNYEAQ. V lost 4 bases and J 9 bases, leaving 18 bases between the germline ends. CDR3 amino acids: CASSSYETSDQAFF. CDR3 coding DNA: TGTGCCAGCAGCTCGTATGAAACAAGCGACCAAGCTTTCTTT.

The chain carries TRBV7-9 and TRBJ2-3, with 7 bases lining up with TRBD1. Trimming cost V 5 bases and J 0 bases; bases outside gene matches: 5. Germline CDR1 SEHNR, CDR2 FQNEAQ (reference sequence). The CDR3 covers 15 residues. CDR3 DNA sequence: TGTGCCAGCAGCGCCGGGACAGTTAGCACAGATACGCAGTATTTT. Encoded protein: CASSAGTVSTDTQYF.

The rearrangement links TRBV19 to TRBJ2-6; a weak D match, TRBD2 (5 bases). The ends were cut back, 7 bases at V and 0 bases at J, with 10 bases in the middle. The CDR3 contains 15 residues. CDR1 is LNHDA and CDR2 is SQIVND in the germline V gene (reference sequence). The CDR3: CASNSESSGANVLTF. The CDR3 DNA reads TGTGCCAGTAATAGCGAGAGCTCTGGGGCCAACGTCCTGACTTTC.

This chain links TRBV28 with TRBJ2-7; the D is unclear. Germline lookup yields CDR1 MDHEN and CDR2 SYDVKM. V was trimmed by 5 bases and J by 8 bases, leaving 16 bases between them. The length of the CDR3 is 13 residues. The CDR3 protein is CASSPQDTTKQYF. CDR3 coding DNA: TGTGCCAGCAGTCCCCAGGATACTACGAAGCAGTACTTC.

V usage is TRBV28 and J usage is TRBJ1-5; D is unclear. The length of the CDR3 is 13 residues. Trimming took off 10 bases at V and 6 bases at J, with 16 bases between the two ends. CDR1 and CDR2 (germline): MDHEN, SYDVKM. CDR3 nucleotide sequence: TGTGCCACAGCGGTTGGTTGGGGTCAGCCCCAGCATTTT. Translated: CATAVGWGQPQHF.